This T cell receptor (beta chain) is drawn from a study of blood T cells in healthy people across ages. Whole-study context: Every two T cells gave about one barcoded beta molecule via template switching.

The CDR3 has 15 residues. In germline, CDR1 is SGDLS, CDR2 YYNGEE. Germline trimming cut 0 bases from V and 9 bases from J; bases unmatched to any gene: 6. Then a second PCR, running roughly 6 to 12 cycles, was carried out with a sample-barcoded 5' primer and a J-beta primer mix. Each sample provided no less than 2.5 million CDR3-containing paired-end reads. Each CDR3 protein is one row after TCRdb ran MiXCR on the 5' RACE reads. Of around 1,600,000 distinct CDR3 sequences detected, 35% to 45% appear once; the ten largest clones hold about 4.1%. This clonotype was recorded a few times. This TCR was recovered from a woman younger than 30 in good health. The sequencing sample was made of blood. This chain links TRBV9 with TRBJ2-1, with 10 bases lining up with TRBD1. As DNA, the CDR3 is TGTGCCAGCAGCGTAGGGGGACAGGGGTATGGTGAGCAGTTCTTC. Translation: CASSVGGQGYGEQFF.